This entry lists 13 T cell receptor beta chains sequenced from one sample in a study of beta chain features in type 1 diabetes. Antigen specificity for these receptors is unknown. General study findings and limits: Type 1 diabetes patients had TCRB CDR3s that were shorter (moderately but significantly so) in all four CD4+ subsets.

Expressed TCRB transcripts were sequenced after all isolated RNA was converted to cDNA. Profiled with immunoSEQ multiplex PCR; TCRdb holds only in-frame clones, not every one. The sample consists of about 27,000 clones, 56% of them appearing once. The specimen was Tregs from blood. The receptor source for this set is a woman under 30 with type 1 diabetes.

The chain combines TRBV28 with TRBJ1-5; tentatively, D is TRBD1 (6 bases). V was cut by 5 bases and J by 4 bases, with 15 bases left in between. The CDR3 sequence is 15 residues long. Germline CDR1 and CDR2: MDHEN and SYDVKM. The CDR3, as DNA: TGTGCCAGCAGTCTCAGCGGGACACATAATCAGCCCCAGCATTTT. Translating it yields CASSLSGTHNQPQHF.

The chain has TRBV15 and TRBJ2-3; maybe TRBD2 (5 bases). V was trimmed by 9 bases and J by 1 base, leaving 11 bases between them. The CDR3 has 13 amino acids. Germline CDR1 reads LNHNV; CDR2 reads YYDKDF (reference sequence). CDR3 sequence: CATSGGGTDTQYF. The CDR3 DNA sequence: TGTGCCACTTCAGGAGGTGGCACAGATACGCAGTATTTT.

V usage is TRBV25-1 and J usage is TRBJ1-4; D possibly corresponds to TRBD1 (6 bases). Trimming took off 2 bases at V and 4 bases at J, with 11 bases between the two ends. This CDR3 contains 15 residues. Germline V gene lookup returns CDR1 MGHDK and CDR2 SYGVNS. The CDR3 DNA sequence: TGTGCCAGCAGTGAAATAGGACAGCTTAATGAAAAACTGTTTTTT. It encodes CASSEIGQLNEKLFF.

The chain carries TRBV7-2 and TRBJ2-3, with D perhaps matching TRBD1 (7 bases). Trimming shortened V by 5 bases and J by 2 bases, and 17 bases separated the two germline ends. The germline V gene encodes CDR1 SGHTA and CDR2 FQGNSA. The CDR3 is 16 amino acids. The CDR3 is CASSGGTASPTDTQYF. The CDR3 DNA reads as TGTGCCAGCAGCGGGGGGACAGCTAGCCCCACAGATACGCAGTATTTT.

A note on this clone: At one of its ends the junction is not consistent with the germline gene, which may arise from a read error. Other DNA sequences from this sample encode an identical CDR3 as well. The chain uses TRBV7-3 and TRBJ1-2; a possible D gene is TRBD1 (5 bases). The CDR3 is 13 residues long. Germline V gene sequence: CDR1 SGHTA, CDR2 FQGTGA. CDR3: CASSGGEVYGYTF. The CDR3 bases are TGTGCTAGCAGCGGGGGGGAGGTGTATGGCTACACCTTC.

V is TRBV29-1 and J is TRBJ2-1; 8 positions match TRBD2. Germline values: CDR1 SQVTM, CDR2 ANQGSEA. CDR3 length: 14 residues. J was trimmed by 4 bases and V by 5 bases; bases with no gene match: 7. This chain's CDR3 is CSVPLAGRYNEQFF. The DNA for the CDR3 is TGCAGCGTTCCGCTAGCGGGTAGATACAATGAGCAGTTCTTC.

This clone occurred a few times. This chain joins TRBV7-2 and TRBJ2-7, with TRBD1 matching 10 bases. CDR1 and CDR2 from the germline V gene are SGHTA and FQGNSA. The CDR3 loop spans 15 amino acids. The ends lost 5 bases at V and 6 bases at J; junction bases unmatched: 10. DNA of the CDR3: TGTGCCAGCAGCACCCAAGGGGGACAGGGGCGCGAGCAGTACTTC. Its protein is CASSTQGGQGREQYF.

The V call is TRBV28, the J call TRBJ2-1; 10 nucleotides match TRBD2. Germline V CDR1 and CDR2: MDHEN, SYDVKM. The CDR3 is made up of 15 amino acids. The ends lost 6 bases at V and 6 bases at J; junction bases unmatched: 8. The CDR3 region is CASRLAGWVPNEQFF. CDR3 in DNA: TGTGCCAGCAGACTAGCGGGGTGGGTGCCCAATGAGCAGTTCTTC.

This clone has more than one count but fewer than ten. V gene TRBV7-3 combines with J gene TRBJ2-2, with 10 positions matching TRBD1. This CDR3 is 16 amino acids long. Germline V gene data show CDR1 as SGHTA and CDR2 as FQGTGA. J gave up 3 bases and V 6 bases, and 7 bases lay outside the gene matches. The CDR3 DNA reads as TGTGCCAGCAGTTCCGACAGGGGGCTTTACACCGGGGAGCTGTTTTTT. Amino acids: CASSSDRGLYTGELFF.

The chain recombines TRBV6-1 with TRBJ1-2, with D perhaps matching TRBD1 (5 bases). Between the trimmed V and J ends, which lost 3 bases and 3 bases, there was a span of 8 bases. This CDR3 spans 13 amino acids. Germline loops: CDR1 MNHNS, CDR2 SASEGT. The CDR3 bases are TGTGCCAGCAGTGACTGGGGGGACTATGGCTACACCTTC. This translates into CASSDWGDYGYTF.

There are a few counts of this clone. The V and J genes are TRBV18 and TRBJ1-1; TRBD1 might be the D (6 bases). CDR3 length: 15 residues. Germline V gene lookup returns CDR1 KGHSH and CDR2 LQKENI. V lost 1 base and J 5 bases, leaving 14 bases between the germline ends. CDR3 nucleotides: TGTGCCAGCTCACCACAGGGGGTAGAAGGTACTGAAGCTTTCTTT. Its translation is CASSPQGVEGTEAFF.

The rearrangement links TRBV10-3 to TRBJ2-7; possibly TRBD2 for D (7 bases). Germline V CDR1 and CDR2: ENHRY, SYGVKD. The V and J ends lost 7 bases and 2 bases respectively, with 15 bases between them. The length of the CDR3 is 14 residues. CDR3 amino acids: CAIKPAGAPYEQYF. The CDR3 DNA reads TGTGCCATCAAGCCGGCGGGGGCCCCCTACGAGCAGTACTTC.

The rearrangement uses TRBV28 and TRBJ2-5; possible D gene TRBD2, 7 bases. In germline, CDR1 is MDHEN, CDR2 SYDVKM. Deletions cut 8 bases from V and 5 bases from J, with 15 bases between. The CDR3 loop spans 13 amino acids. In nucleotides, the CDR3 is TGTGCCAGCTCTGGGGGGGGCTTGGAGACCCAGTACTTC. Translation: CASSGGGLETQYF. Complete variable domain (other parts from reference TRBV28 and TRBJ2-5): DVKVTQSSRYLVKRTGEKVFLECVQDMDHENMFWYRQDPGLGLRLIYFSYDVKMKEKGDIPEGYSVSREKKERFSLILESASTNQTSMYLCASSGGGLETQYFGPGTRLLVL.